Listed here are 14 T cell receptor beta chains from one sample, sequenced in a study of vaccination and CD4 T cells after COVID-19 (dated 2022 in TCRdb). Which antigens these TCRs recognize remains unknown. According to the study, the label for this sample's treatment or condition signals: roughly ten-day PBMC culture with coronavirus spike peptide pools or control peptides (ViraFEST assay). The library was obtained by PCR. Instrument used: Illumina iSeq 100. DNA from cultured CD4+ T cells was subjected to TCR sequencing with the Oncomine TCR Beta short-read assay at the Johns Hopkins FTIC core. The raw public reads went through TCRdb reprocessing: fastp at Q25, MiXCR clone calling, in-frame beta chains kept. For every CDR3 protein sequence, its rows merge into one entry that carries the most common genes and DNA. The sample table contains about 11,000 distinct CDR3 sequences; only one count was recorded for over 25% of them. 15% to 18% of the sample is taken by the ten largest.

The sequences come from CD4+ T cells from blood, cultured in vitro, collected after SARS-CoV-2 vaccination. Receptors were obtained from a human donor who had recovered from COVID-19.

This clonotype was picked up a small number of times. The J gene is TRBJ2-1, the V gene TRBV29-1; the D gene is possibly TRBD1 (5 bases). The CDR3 runs to 11 residues. Germline lookup yields CDR1 SQVTM and CDR2 ANQGSEA. Trimming stripped 6 bases from V and 7 bases from J, with 10 bases between. The CDR3 spells CSVFRVNEQFF. The CDR3 DNA follows: TGCAGCGTCTTCAGGGTGAATGAGCAGTTCTTC.

This clonotype is medium-sized (0.01 to 0.1%) by share. The genes are TRBV6-8 and TRBJ2-5, with 9 nucleotides matching TRBD1. Germline-derived CDR1 and CDR2 are MNHGY and SAAAGT. CDR3 size: 18 residues. Germline trimming cut 6 bases from V and 1 base from J; bases unmatched to any gene: 15. The DNA of the CDR3 is TGTGCCAGCAGAGCAAACAGGGGGCGCAGGGGTCCCCAAGAGACCCAGTACTTC. It yields the protein CASRANRGRRGPQETQYF.

The chain recombines TRBV6-5 with TRBJ2-1; maybe TRBD1 (6 bases). The CDR3 is 14 residues long. In germline, CDR1 is MNHEY, CDR2 SVGAGI. V dropped 0 bases and J dropped 6 bases, with 9 bases sitting between them. The CDR3 DNA follows: TGTGCCAGCAGTTACTCGGGACAACCCAATGAGCAGTTCTTC. Protein: CASSYSGQPNEQFF.

This chain links TRBV10-3 with TRBJ2-2, with 9 nucleotides matching TRBD2. Germline V gene sequence: CDR1 ENHRY, CDR2 SYGVKD. The CDR3 length is 11 residues. V lost 8 bases and J lost 8; bases outside the gene matches: 0. The CDR3 DNA reads TGTGCCATCCTAGCGGGGGGGGAGCTGTTTTTT. Protein: CAILAGGELFF.

This chain uses TRBV6-1 with TRBJ1-2; TRBD1 matches at 7 bases. Germline lookup yields CDR1 MNHNS and CDR2 SASEGT. V shed 7 bases, J shed 6 bases, and the junction held 11 bases outside the gene matches. The CDR3 spans 14 residues. The CDR3 spells CASTPRRQGDGYTF. CDR3 sequence (DNA): TGTGCCAGCACCCCACGTCGGCAGGGGGATGGCTACACCTTC.

V is TRBV7-9 and J is TRBJ1-3; D is undetermined. CDR1 and CDR2 (germline): SEHNR, FQNEAQ (reference sequence). The V end lost 1 base, the J end lost 4 bases, and 5 bases lay between the germline ends. The CDR3 is 13 amino acids. CDR3 region: CASSLGTGNTIYF. The CDR3 nucleotides read TGTGCCAGCAGCTTAGGGACCGGAAACACCATATATTTT. Based on the CDR3 plus reference TRBV7-9 and TRBJ1-3, the full variable domain is DTGVSQNPRHKITKRGQNVTFRCDPISEHNRLYWYRQTLGQGPEFLTYFQNEAQLEKSRLLSDRFSAERPKGSFSTLEIQRTEQGDSAMYLCASSLGTGNTIYFGEGSWLTVV.

V and J are TRBV28 and TRBJ1-1, with a possible D match to TRBD1 (6 bases). This CDR3 comprises 12 residues. V was pared by 5 bases and J by 4 bases, with 8 bases between. The germline gives CDR1 MDHEN, CDR2 SYDVKM. The CDR3 sequence is CASSEQGTEAFF. In nucleotides, the CDR3 is TGTGCCAGCAGTGAACAGGGCACTGAAGCTTTCTTT.

This clonotype was recorded a few times. The V call is TRBV12-3 or TRBV12-4, the J call TRBJ2-5, with D perhaps matching TRBD1 (6 bases). This CDR3 region has 15 residues. V lost 2 bases and J lost 5, with 15 bases in between. CDR3 bases: TGTGCCAGCAGTTTACGGGACATGTCTGGGGAGACCCAGTACTTC. It specifies CASSLRDMSGETQYF.

The J gene is TRBJ2-5, the V gene TRBV15, with unresolved D. The CDR3 sequence is 15 residues long. Trimming took off 3 bases at V and 2 bases at J, with 13 bases between the two ends. Germline V gene sequence: CDR1 LNHNV, CDR2 YYDKDF (reference sequence). The CDR3 region is CATSRSIGSQETQYF. CDR3 bases: TGTGCCACCAGCAGGAGTATAGGATCGCAAGAGACCCAGTACTTC.

This chain connects TRBV4-3 to TRBJ2-7; 8 nucleotides match TRBD1. Germline V gene lookup returns CDR1 LGHNA and CDR2 YSLEER. V was pared by 0 bases and J by 6 bases, with 7 bases of the junction left unmatched. CDR3 length: 15 amino acids. The CDR3 DNA follows: TGCGCCAGCAGCCAAGATTACGGACAGGGAGCCGAGCAGTACTTC. This translates into CASSQDYGQGAEQYF.

In its sample, this clonotype was seen a few times. The rearrangement uses TRBV19 and TRBJ1-6; weak D call: TRBD1 (6 bases). Trimming pared 6 bases from V and 10 bases from J, leaving 19 bases between. This CDR3 contains 15 residues. Germline CDR1 reads LNHDA; CDR2 reads SQIVND (reference sequence). In nucleotides, the CDR3 is TGTGCCAGTAGCCAGGGGTGGACGAGTCCCTCACCCCTCCACTTT. Translated, it gives CASSQGWTSPSPLHF. The whole variable domain, remainder taken from reference TRBV19 and TRBJ1-6, is DGGITQSPKYLFRKEGQNVTLSCEQNLNHDAMYWYRQDPGQGLRLIYYSQIVNDFQKGDIAEGYSVSREKKESFPLTVTSAQKNPTAFYLCASSQGWTSPSPLHFGNGTRLTVT.

V gene TRBV7-6 combines with J gene TRBJ1-6; D gene uncertain. Trimming shortened V by 5 bases and J by 8 bases, and 13 bases separated the two germline ends. Germline V gives CDR1 SGHVS, CDR2 FNYEAQ. This CDR3 contains 14 residues. CDR3 loop: CASSPRMVDSPLHF. The CDR3 DNA follows: TGTGCCAGCAGCCCCCGTATGGTGGATTCACCCCTCCACTTT.

This clonotype was found a few times. J is TRBJ2-7 and V is TRBV15; possible D gene TRBD2, 6 bases. The CDR3 is 14 amino acids. The V gene's germline CDR1 is LNHNV and CDR2 YYDKDF (reference sequence). Deletions cut 0 bases from V and 3 bases from J, with 9 bases between. CDR3 coding DNA: TGTGCCACCAGCAGAGATAGCGGATACTACGAGCAGTACTTC. It translates to CATSRDSGYYEQYF.

The chain links TRBV6-2 or TRBV6-3 to TRBJ2-1; TRBD1 matches 7 bases. The CDR3 covers 12 residues. Germline CDR1 reads MNHEY; CDR2 reads SVGEGT. The trim removed 6 bases at V and 9 bases at J, leaving 5 bases unmatched. The CDR3 protein is CASSSRDSEQFF. The CDR3 nucleotides read TGTGCCAGCAGCAGCCGGGACAGTGAGCAGTTCTTC.